This T cell receptor (beta chain) stems from a study of cytomegalovirus exposure and HLA in healthy donors. The PCR was carried out with 60 Vbeta primers and 13 Jbeta primers. The method was immunoSEQ multiplex PCR; TCRdb's version includes in-frame clones alone and lacks a portion of them. Of around 100,000 clones in the sample, about three quarters were seen once. The sequence came from a woman aged 35 to 49 in good health and CMV-seropositive. The specimen sequenced was PBMCs.

CDR3 coding DNA: TGTGCCAGTAGTAACCAGGACACAGATACGCAGTATTTT. Translation: CASSNQDTDTQYF. The chain couples TRBV19 to TRBJ2-3, with D uncertain. The CDR3 spans 13 residues. Looked up from germline, CDR1 is LNHDA and CDR2 is SQIVND (reference sequence). V lost 4 bases and J lost 2, with 7 bases in between.